The 6 T cell receptor beta chains reported below all come from one sample, sequenced in a study of tumor-infiltrating lymphocytes in primary liver carcinoma. Taking about 17-32 mg of unsorted bulk tissue, the authors co-extracted RNA and DNA. Production of TCR beta cDNA used around 0.45 ug total RNA together with a constant-region primer. It was through three nested multiplex PCR rounds of slightly modified ARM-PCR that TCR beta libraries arose. With TRBV1-TRBV30 forward primers and a C-beta reverse primer, the first two PCR rounds were run for around 10 cycles each. TCRdb redid the calling of the multiplex PCR reads with MiXCR, one entry per CDR3 protein. The sample lists tens of thousands of distinct CDR3 sequences; about 71% were seen once. The sequenced material came from liver tumor tissue from sampling region 4. Subset denoted: tumor region T4, right-lateral pole. These TCRs come from a man aged 40-49 years with primary liver carcinoma and hepatitis B virus infection.

About this clonotype: Its ends do not fully match the called genes, so a read error is possible. The chain couples TRBV6-1 to TRBJ1-1, with D uncertain. Germline CDR1 MNHNS, CDR2 SASEGT. This CDR3 is built from 13 residues. The CDR3 is CVSNLERNTEAFF. The CDR3 nucleotides read TGTGTCAGCAACCTCGAAAGGAACACTGAAGCTTTCTTT.

In its sample, this clonotype was seen many times. The V and J genes are TRBV6-1 and TRBJ2-2; possible D gene TRBD1, 5 bases. CDR1 is MNHNS, CDR2 SASEGT, per germline. This CDR3 comprises 16 residues. Trimming took 4 bases from V and 0 from J, leaving 12 bases between them. The DNA for the CDR3 is TGTGCCAGCAGTGGGCTCCCAGGGTCGAACACCGGGGAGCTGTTTTTT. This sequence encodes CASSGLPGSNTGELFF.

The chain combines TRBV6-6 with TRBJ2-2; 9 bases line up with TRBD2. Unmatched junction bases numbered 5, after V lost 5 bases and J lost 1 base. Germline assignment: CDR1 MNHNY and CDR2 SVGAGI (reference sequence). CDR3 size: 16 residues. The CDR3 spells CASSTVLAGNTGELFF. The CDR3, as DNA: TGTGCCAGCAGTACTGTACTAGCGGGGAACACCGGGGAGCTGTTTTTT.

This chain joins TRBV28 and TRBJ2-1, with a weak D call TRBD2 (5 bases). V lost 5 bases and J lost 5, with 25 bases in between. Germline-derived CDR1 and CDR2 are MDHEN and SYDVKM. The CDR3 totals 18 residues. CDR3 loop: CASSRQEDEFSTDNEQFF. The CDR3 nucleotides are TGTGCCAGCAGTCGCCAGGAGGATGAATTTTCAACCGACAATGAGCAGTTCTTC. Full variable domain (outside the CDR3, taken from reference TRBV28 and TRBJ2-1): DVKVTQSSRYLVKRTGEKVFLECVQDMDHENMFWYRQDPGLGLRLIYFSYDVKMKEKGDIPEGYSVSREKKERFSLILESASTNQTSMYLCASSRQEDEFSTDNEQFFGPGTRLTVL.

Concerning this clonotype itself: The junction differs from germline at one of its ends, possibly a read error. The chain combines TRBV11-2 with TRBJ2-2, with 7 bases aligning to TRBD2. The CDR3 loop spans 17 amino acids. Germline V gene lookup returns CDR1 SGHAT and CDR2 FQNNGV. CDR3: CASSLTLGGANIGELLF. In DNA form, the CDR3 reads TGTGCCAGCAGCTTAACATTGGGAGGGGCGAACATCGGGGAGCTGCTTTTT.

A note on this clonotype: This CDR3 is missing its conserved last phenylalanine or tryptophan, likely due to a read error. No DNA is shown, since the ends of the CDR3 on it are uncertain; the CDR3 is the one TCRdb lists. The V and J genes are TRBV5-4 and TRBJ2-5; TRBD2 is the table's D call and was not checked against the DNA. The CDR3 length is 16 residues, termini included. The V gene's germline CDR1 is SGHNT and CDR2 YYREEE (reference sequence). CDR3: CASSLEGLAAQETHYS.